The clone carrying this T cell receptor (beta chain) was seen ten or more times. Its antigen is still unknown. This specimen belongs to a study of response to subunit inactivated influenza vaccine. Study-wide points: It was the authors' suggestion that each seasonal influenza vaccination recruits few new T cells.

TCRdb recomputed calls from the RT-PCR reads with MiXCR, one row per CDR3 protein. The sample records hundreds of thousands of distinct CDR3 sequences, around 13% being singletons. This clonotype was obtained from a man in his fifties who received an inactivated influenza vaccine. Sequences were derived from PBMCs from blood, sampled approximately 15 days before vaccination.

In DNA form, the CDR3 reads TGCAGTGCTAGATCTACACCGGGCCTCTCCTACGAGCAGTACTTC. This encodes CSARSTPGLSYEQYF. This chain connects TRBV20-1 to TRBJ2-7; D is ambiguous. The CDR3 length is 15 residues. Trimming pared 2 bases from V and 0 bases from J, leaving 14 bases between. Germline V gives CDR1 DFQATT, CDR2 SNEGSKA (reference sequence).